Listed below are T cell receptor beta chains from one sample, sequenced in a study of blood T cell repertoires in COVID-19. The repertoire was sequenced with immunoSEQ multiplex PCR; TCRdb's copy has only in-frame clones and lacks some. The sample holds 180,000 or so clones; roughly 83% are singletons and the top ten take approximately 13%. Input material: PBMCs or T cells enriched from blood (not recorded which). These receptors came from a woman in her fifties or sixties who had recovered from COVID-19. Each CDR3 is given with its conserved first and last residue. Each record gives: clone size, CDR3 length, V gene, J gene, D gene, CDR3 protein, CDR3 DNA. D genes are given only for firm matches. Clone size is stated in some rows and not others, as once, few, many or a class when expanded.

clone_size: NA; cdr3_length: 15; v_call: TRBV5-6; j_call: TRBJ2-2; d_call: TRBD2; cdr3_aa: CASAPAGANTGELFF; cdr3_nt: TGTGCCAGCGCTCCAGCGGGAGCGAACACCGGGGAGCTGTTTTTT
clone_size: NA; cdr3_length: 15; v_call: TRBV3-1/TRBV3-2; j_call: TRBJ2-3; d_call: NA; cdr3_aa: CASSPLGTGTDTQYF; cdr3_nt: TGTGCCAGCAGCCCATTGGGGACTGGCACAGATACGCAGTATTTT
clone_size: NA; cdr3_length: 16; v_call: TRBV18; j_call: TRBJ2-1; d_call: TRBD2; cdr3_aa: CASSPPGLAGGRIQFF; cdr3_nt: TGTGCCAGCTCACCTCCCGGACTAGCGGGGGGGCGGATCCAGTTCTTC
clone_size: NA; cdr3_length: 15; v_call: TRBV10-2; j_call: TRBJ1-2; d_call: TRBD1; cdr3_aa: CATAAGTGVGYGYTF; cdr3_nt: TGCGCCACCGCGGCCGGGACAGGGGTTGGCTATGGCTACACCTTC
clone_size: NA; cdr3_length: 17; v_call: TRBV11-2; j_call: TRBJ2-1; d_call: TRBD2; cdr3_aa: CASSLNPLAGAHNEQFF; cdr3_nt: TGTGCCAGCAGCTTAAACCCGCTAGCGGGAGCCCACAATGAGCAGTTCTTC
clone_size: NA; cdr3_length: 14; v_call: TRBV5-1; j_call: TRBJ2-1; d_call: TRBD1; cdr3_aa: CASSLEGQGNEQFF; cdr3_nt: TGCGCCAGCAGCTTGGAGGGACAGGGCAATGAGCAGTTCTTC
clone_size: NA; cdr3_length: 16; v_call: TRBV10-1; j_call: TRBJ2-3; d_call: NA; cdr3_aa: CASSESGGASTDTQYF; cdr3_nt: TGCGCCAGCAGTGAGTCTGGGGGGGCGAGCACAGATACGCAGTATTTT
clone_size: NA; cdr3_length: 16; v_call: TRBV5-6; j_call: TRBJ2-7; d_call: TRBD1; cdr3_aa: CASSDWGQGESYEQYF; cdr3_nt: TGTGCCAGCAGCGACTGGGGACAGGGGGAGTCGTACGAGCAGTACTTC
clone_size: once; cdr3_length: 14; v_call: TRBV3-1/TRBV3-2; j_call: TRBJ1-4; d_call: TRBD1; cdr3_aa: CASSQDAGGQKLFF; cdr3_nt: TGTGCCAGCAGCCAAGATGCAGGGGGCCAAAAACTGTTTTTT
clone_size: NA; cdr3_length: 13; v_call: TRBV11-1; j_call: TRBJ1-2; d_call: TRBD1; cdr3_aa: CASSPTGDYGYTF; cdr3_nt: TGTGCCAGCAGCCCGACAGGGGATTATGGCTACACCTTC
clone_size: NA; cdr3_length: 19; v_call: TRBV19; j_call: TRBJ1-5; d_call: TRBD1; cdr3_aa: CASSTGQGASLYSNQPQHF; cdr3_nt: TGTGCCAGTTCCACGGGACAGGGGGCTTCCCTTTATAGCAATCAGCCCCAGCATTTT
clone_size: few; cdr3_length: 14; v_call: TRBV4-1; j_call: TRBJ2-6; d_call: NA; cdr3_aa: CASSQDWTAVILTF; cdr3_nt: TGCGCCAGCAGCCAAGATTGGACTGCGGTCATACTGACTTTC
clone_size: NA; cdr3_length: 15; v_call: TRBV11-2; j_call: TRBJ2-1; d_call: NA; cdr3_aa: CASSLAPSPFNEQFF; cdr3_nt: TGTGCCAGCAGCTTAGCTCCTAGCCCATTCAATGAGCAGTTCTTC
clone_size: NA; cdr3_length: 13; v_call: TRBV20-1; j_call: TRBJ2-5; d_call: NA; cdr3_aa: CSASRQAQETQYF; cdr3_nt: TGCAGTGCTAGTAGACAGGCCCAAGAGACCCAGTACTTC
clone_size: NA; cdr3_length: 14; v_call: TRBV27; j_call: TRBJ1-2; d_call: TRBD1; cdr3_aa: CASRRTGAIYGYTF; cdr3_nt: TGTGCCAGCAGACGGACAGGGGCGATCTATGGCTACACCTTC
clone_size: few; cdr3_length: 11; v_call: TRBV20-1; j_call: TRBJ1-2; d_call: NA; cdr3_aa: CSARAGIGYTF; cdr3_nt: TGCAGTGCTAGAGCCGGTATCGGCTACACCTTC
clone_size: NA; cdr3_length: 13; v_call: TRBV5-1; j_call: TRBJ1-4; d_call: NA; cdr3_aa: CASTKGWNEKLFF; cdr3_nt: TGCGCCAGCACCAAGGGGTGGAATGAAAAACTGTTTTTT
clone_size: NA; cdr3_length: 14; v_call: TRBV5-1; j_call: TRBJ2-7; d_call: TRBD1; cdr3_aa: CASSTRDRGTEQYF; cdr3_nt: TGCGCCAGCAGCACCCGGGACAGGGGGACCGAGCAGTACTTC
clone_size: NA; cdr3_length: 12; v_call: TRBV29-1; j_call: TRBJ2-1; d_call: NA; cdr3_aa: CSVVPRGNEQFF; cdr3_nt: TGCAGCGTTGTACCCAGGGGTAATGAGCAGTTCTTC
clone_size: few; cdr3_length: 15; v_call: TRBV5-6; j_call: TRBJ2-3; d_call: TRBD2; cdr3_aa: CASSFLAGVADTQYF; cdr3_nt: TGTGCCAGCAGCTTTCTAGCGGGAGTCGCAGATACGCAGTATTTT
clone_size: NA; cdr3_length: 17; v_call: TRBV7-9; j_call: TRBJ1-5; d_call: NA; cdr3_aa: CASSLSRYREGNQPQHF; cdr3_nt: TGTGCCAGCAGCTTAAGCCGATACAGGGAAGGCAATCAGCCCCAGCATTTT
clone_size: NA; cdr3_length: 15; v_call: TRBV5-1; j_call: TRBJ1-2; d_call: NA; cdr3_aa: CASSDTPGGADGYTF; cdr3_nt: TGCGCCAGCAGCGACACTCCTGGGGGCGCGGATGGCTACACCTTC
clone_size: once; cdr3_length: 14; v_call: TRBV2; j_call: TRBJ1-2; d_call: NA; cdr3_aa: CASSEAHGNYGYTF; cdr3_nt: TGTGCCAGCAGTGAAGCACACGGGAACTATGGCTACACCTTC
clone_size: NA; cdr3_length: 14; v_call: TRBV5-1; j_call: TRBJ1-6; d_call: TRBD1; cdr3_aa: CASSLDRGDSPLHF; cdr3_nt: TGCGCCAGCAGCTTGGACAGGGGGGACTCACCCCTCCACTTT
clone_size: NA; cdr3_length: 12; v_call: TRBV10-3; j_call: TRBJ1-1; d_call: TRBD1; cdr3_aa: CAIGLNRGEAFF; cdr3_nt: TGTGCCATCGGCCTCAACAGGGGTGAAGCTTTCTTT
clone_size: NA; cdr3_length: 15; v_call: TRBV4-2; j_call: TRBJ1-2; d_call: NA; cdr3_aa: CASSQEVPGRDGYTF; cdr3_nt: TGTGCCAGCAGCCAAGAGGTCCCAGGGCGCGATGGCTACACCTTC
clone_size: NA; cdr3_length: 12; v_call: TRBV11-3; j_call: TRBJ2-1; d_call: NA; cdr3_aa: CASSRGNNEQFF; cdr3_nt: TGTGCCAGCAGCAGGGGAAACAATGAGCAGTTCTTC